This T cell receptor beta chain was retrieved from a study of early T cells in non-severe SARS-CoV-2 infection. Study in general: The authors sequenced bulk RNA from unsorted whole blood, leaving chains unpaired. The study's findings and limits: Matching results from VDJdb favored anti-spike CD8 responses, leaving private and CD4 specificities undetected.

TCRdb processed the 5' RACE reads anew with MiXCR; each CDR3 protein has one entry. The sample carries 45,000 to 75,000 distinct CDR3 sequences, 10% to 15% recorded once. As concerns this clonotype: Its specificity is unknown.

The receptor was derived from an adult who was a healthcare worker with PCR-confirmed SARS-CoV-2 infection or an uninfected control (not recorded which). The sequenced sample consisted of whole blood.

The CDR3 bases are TGTGCCAGCAGTTACTCCCCTAATACTGACGGCTACACCTTC. Protein sequence: CASSYSPNTDGYTF. The J gene is TRBJ1-2, the V gene TRBV6-5; D is unclear. CDR1 and CDR2 (germline): MNHEY, SVGAGI. V was shortened by 0 bases and J by 8 bases, with 13 bases between the two germline ends. CDR3 size: 14 residues.